The 2 T cell receptor beta chains given below trace back to one sample, sequenced in a study of cytomegalovirus exposure and HLA in healthy donors. Use of 60 Vbeta and 13 Jbeta primers characterized the PCR. Sequenced by immunoSEQ multiplex PCR; TCRdb stores in-frame clones only, minus some. This table has under 300,000 clones, approximately 82% appearing once. Sequencing was performed on PBMCs. All receptors derive from a woman aged 55-69 years in good health and CMV-seropositive.

The J gene is TRBJ1-5, the V gene TRBV28; D not resolved. Germline V CDR1 and CDR2: MDHEN, SYDVKM. Trimming pared 6 bases from V and 10 bases from J, leaving 16 bases between. CDR3 length: 13 amino acids. CDR3 in DNA: TGTGCCAGCAGCCACACTATAATCAAACCCCAGCATTTT. Protein: CASSHTIIKPQHF.

The chain combines TRBV6-5 with TRBJ1-1; 11 nucleotides line up with TRBD1. J gave up 5 bases and V 6 bases, and 2 bases lay outside the gene matches. Germline CDR1 MNHEY, CDR2 SVGAGI. This CDR3 contains 13 residues. The CDR3 loop reads CASRGQGGTEAFF. In DNA, the CDR3 is TGTGCCAGCAGGGGACAGGGGGGGACTGAAGCTTTCTTT.